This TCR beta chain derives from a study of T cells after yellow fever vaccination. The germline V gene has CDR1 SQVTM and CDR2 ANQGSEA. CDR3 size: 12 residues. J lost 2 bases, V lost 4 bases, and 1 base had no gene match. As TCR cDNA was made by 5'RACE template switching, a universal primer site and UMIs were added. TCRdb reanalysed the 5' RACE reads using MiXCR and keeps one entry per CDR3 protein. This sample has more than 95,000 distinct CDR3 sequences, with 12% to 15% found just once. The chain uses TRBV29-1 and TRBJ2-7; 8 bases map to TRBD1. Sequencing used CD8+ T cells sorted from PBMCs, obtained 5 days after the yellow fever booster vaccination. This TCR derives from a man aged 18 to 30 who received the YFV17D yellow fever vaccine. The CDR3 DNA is TGCAGCGTTGCGACAGGGGCCTACGAGCAGTACTTC. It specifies CSVATGAYEQYF.